The 17 T cell receptor beta chains below were found in one sample sequenced in a study of identical twins (dated by TCRdb to 2016 to 2017). Library generation was performed with 5' RACE. Sequencing instrument: Illumina HiSeq 2000. TCRdb reran the public reads through fastp at Q25 and MiXCR, keeping productive beta chains. Records with the same CDR3 protein are collapsed into one entry carrying the most frequent genes and DNA. This sample comprises about 100,000 distinct CDR3 sequences, under 7% of them detected only once. The top ten hold around 12% of the sample. The sample consisted of memory T cells sorted from blood. The cell subset or site label here, explained by the study, means: CD45RO+ enriched T cells. The receptors shown here come from a woman aged 50 to 65 in good health.

This clonotype was observed many times. The V gene is TRBV5-1, the J gene TRBJ2-1, with a weak D call TRBD2 (5 bases). Germline-derived CDR1 and CDR2 are SGHRS and YFSETQ. The CDR3 loop spans 11 amino acids. V lost 1 base and J lost 15, with 11 bases in between. The DNA of the CDR3 is TGCGCCAGCAGCTTGCTTGGAGGTCGGTTCTTC. It encodes CASSLLGGRFF.

This clonotype was seen a few times. The CDR3 DNA sequence: TGCGCCAGCACTCCGGGCTCCCTGAAAGATACAGATACGCAGTATTTT. Translating it yields CASTPGSLKDTDTQYF. The V call is TRBV5-1, the J call TRBJ2-3; D is unresolved. Germline lookup yields CDR1 SGHRS and CDR2 YFSETQ. V lost 6 bases, J lost 3 bases, and 20 bases lay in between. CDR3 size: 16 residues.

Ten or more counts support this clonotype. The chain is built from TRBV20-1 and TRBJ2-3; the D gene is possibly TRBD1 (6 bases). CDR1 and CDR2 from the germline V gene are DFQATT and SNEGSKA (reference sequence). The CDR3 runs 15 residues. V was shortened by 3 bases and J by 3 bases, with 16 bases between the two germline ends. The CDR3 here is CSASRGSYETDTQYF. The CDR3 DNA reads as TGCAGTGCTAGCAGGGGCTCTTACGAAACAGATACGCAGTATTTT.

Many counts were recorded for this clonotype. The genes are TRBV20-1 and TRBJ2-3; D is uncertain. Trimming pared 4 bases from V and 5 bases from J, leaving 13 bases between. The germline V gene encodes CDR1 DFQATT and CDR2 SNEGSKA (reference sequence). The CDR3 is 13 residues long. Here the CDR3 DNA reads TGCAGTGCTATAACGACCCTGCTAGATACGCAGTATTTT. It specifies CSAITTLLDTQYF.

At least ten counts were recorded for this clonotype. The chain has TRBV10-3 and TRBJ2-4, with 9 bases identical to TRBD1. V shed 6 bases, J shed 3 bases, and the junction held 0 bases outside the gene matches. Germline V gives CDR1 ENHRY, CDR2 SYGVKD. The CDR3 loop spans 13 amino acids. CDR3 amino acids: CAIRDRGKNIQYF. The CDR3 region has the DNA TGTGCCATCAGGGACAGGGGCAAAAACATTCAGTACTTC.

This clonotype was recorded many times. The CDR3 region has the DNA TGTGCCAGCATGGCCGGGGACGCTCCCCTACGAATAGCCAAAAACATTCAGTACTTC. It encodes CASMAGDAPLRIAKNIQYF. This chain joins TRBV27 and TRBJ2-4; either TRBD1 or TRBD2 may fit D (5 bases each). This CDR3 comprises 19 residues. CDR1 MNHEY and CDR2 SMNVEV come from the germline V gene (reference sequence). The V end lost 7 bases, the J end lost 0 bases, and 25 bases lay between the germline ends.

This clonotype was picked up many times. The DNA of the CDR3 is TGCGCCAGCAGCTACGGGACAGGAAATCAGCCCCAGCATTTT. Its translation is CASSYGTGNQPQHF. The genes are TRBV5-1 and TRBJ1-5; 8 bases agree with TRBD1. The CDR3 runs 14 residues. V dropped 3 bases and J dropped 4; count of bases not matched to a gene: 3. The germline V gene encodes CDR1 SGHRS and CDR2 YFSETQ.

This clonotype has at least ten counts. V usage is TRBV20-1 and J usage is TRBJ1-2; 9 nucleotides agree with TRBD1. The trim removed 4 bases at V and 8 bases at J, leaving 8 bases unmatched. This CDR3 is 13 amino acids long. Looked up from germline, CDR1 is DFQATT and CDR2 is SNEGSKA (reference sequence). CDR3 nucleotides: TGCAGTGCTAACTATAGACAGGGGGAAGGCTACACCTTC. Translation gives CSANYRQGEGYTF.

In its sample, this clonotype was seen many times. V is TRBV6-1 and J is TRBJ2-3; perhaps TRBD2 as D (6 bases). The V and J ends lost 5 bases and 0 bases respectively, with 18 bases between them. Germline values: CDR1 MNHNS, CDR2 SASEGT. The CDR3 spans 17 residues. The CDR3 sequence: CASSPGSGVRSTDTQYF. CDR3 coding DNA: TGTGCCAGCAGTCCAGGGTCGGGGGTCCGTAGCACAGATACGCAGTATTTT.

This clonotype was observed a handful of times. The rearrangement uses TRBV14 and TRBJ1-2; 8 nucleotides align to TRBD1. Germline CDR1 reads SGHDN; CDR2 reads FVKESK. V dropped 4 bases and J dropped 4; count of bases not matched to a gene: 14. The CDR3 has 17 amino acids. The CDR3 region has the DNA TGTGCCAGCAGCCCGGAATATGACAGGGGACGGGGCTATGGCTACACCTTC. It translates to CASSPEYDRGRGYGYTF.

There are many counts of this clonotype. J is TRBJ2-5 and V is TRBV20-1, with TRBD2 as a possible D gene (5 bases). The CDR3 sequence is 12 residues long. Trimming took off 6 bases at V and 5 bases at J, with 13 bases between the two ends. CDR1 and CDR2 (germline): DFQATT, SNEGSKA (reference sequence). The CDR3 DNA follows: TGCAGTGCCGGGGAGCAAGGCGAGACCCAGTACTTC. This codes for CSAGEQGETQYF.

This clonotype was observed many times. The genes are TRBV11-3 and TRBJ2-5, with D hard to call. CDR1 is SGHNT and CDR2 is YENEEA in the germline V gene. The CDR3 covers 15 residues. The V and J ends lost 0 bases and 1 base respectively, with 9 bases between them. CDR3 in amino acids: CASSLDFASQETQYF. The CDR3 nucleotides read TGTGCCAGCAGCTTAGATTTTGCGTCCCAAGAGACCCAGTACTTC.

This clonotype was seen repeatedly, ten times or more. The genes are TRBV5-1 and TRBJ2-3; D gene uncertain. Germline loops: CDR1 SGHRS, CDR2 YFSETQ. The CDR3 length is 12 residues. V was trimmed by 0 bases and J by 5 bases, leaving 4 bases between them. The CDR3 bases are TGCGCCAGCAGCTTGGATCGAGATACGCAGTATTTT. Its protein is CASSLDRDTQYF.

This clonotype showed up many times. The rearrangement links TRBV11-2 to TRBJ2-7, with D possibly being TRBD1 (5 bases). Germline assignment: CDR1 SGHAT and CDR2 FQNNGV. V lost 2 bases, J lost 5 bases, and 16 bases lay in between. The CDR3 length is 15 residues. The CDR3 DNA reads TGTGCCAGCAGCTTAAGTTTCACAGGTCGAGACGAGCAGTACTTC. It codes for CASSLSFTGRDEQYF.

The sample holds many counts of this clonotype. The rearrangement links TRBV10-3 to TRBJ1-3, with 9 bases identical to TRBD1. V lost 4 bases and J lost 0; bases outside the gene matches: 10. Germline CDR1 reads ENHRY; CDR2 reads SYGVKD. CDR3 length: 18 residues. The CDR3 DNA reads as TGTGCCATCAGTGCAACGTTGGGACAGGGTATCTCTGGAAACACCATATATTTT. This encodes CAISATLGQGISGNTIYF.

This clonotype was seen repeatedly, ten times or more. V is TRBV7-9 and J is TRBJ2-7; 9 bases match TRBD1. The V segment lost 5 bases and the J segment 2 bases; nucleotides outside the gene matches: 7. The CDR3 length is 15 residues. Germline CDR1 is SEHNR and CDR2 is FQNEAQ (reference sequence). As DNA, the CDR3 is TGTGCCAGCAGCCCTACCGGGGACAGGGCCTACGAGCAGTACTTC. The encoded protein is CASSPTGDRAYEQYF.

This clonotype was counted many times. Here the CDR3 reads CSVQGPNQPQHF. CDR3 DNA sequence: TGCAGTGTCCAGGGGCCCAATCAGCCCCAGCATTTT. This sequence joins TRBV20-1 and TRBJ1-5; perhaps TRBD1 as D (6 bases). The germline V and J ends were trimmed by 7 bases and 3 bases, with 10 bases remaining between them. This CDR3 is 12 amino acids long. Germline CDR1 reads DFQATT; CDR2 reads SNEGSKA (reference sequence).